This T cell receptor beta chain was obtained from a study of blood T cell repertoires in COVID-19. Only in-frame clones appear in the TCRdb table, and some are missing; sequencing was by immunoSEQ multiplex PCR. This sample carries roughly 320,000 clones, 75% to 85% of them seen once, and the ten largest clones take 7.2%. The CDR3 contains 20 residues. The J segment lost 1 base and the V segment lost 0 bases, leaving 8 bases of the junction unmatched. Looked up from germline, CDR1 is SGHNT and CDR2 is YYREEE (reference sequence). This receptor was obtained from a human donor in a cohort sampled during active COVID-19. Material: peripheral blood. The rearrangement joins TRBV5-4 to TRBJ2-1, with 15 bases that match TRBD2. CDR3 loop: CASSLEGLAGGPFSYNEQFF. The CDR3 DNA follows: TGTGCCAGCAGCTTGGAGGGACTAGCGGGGGGCCCTTTTTCCTACAATGAGCAGTTCTTC.